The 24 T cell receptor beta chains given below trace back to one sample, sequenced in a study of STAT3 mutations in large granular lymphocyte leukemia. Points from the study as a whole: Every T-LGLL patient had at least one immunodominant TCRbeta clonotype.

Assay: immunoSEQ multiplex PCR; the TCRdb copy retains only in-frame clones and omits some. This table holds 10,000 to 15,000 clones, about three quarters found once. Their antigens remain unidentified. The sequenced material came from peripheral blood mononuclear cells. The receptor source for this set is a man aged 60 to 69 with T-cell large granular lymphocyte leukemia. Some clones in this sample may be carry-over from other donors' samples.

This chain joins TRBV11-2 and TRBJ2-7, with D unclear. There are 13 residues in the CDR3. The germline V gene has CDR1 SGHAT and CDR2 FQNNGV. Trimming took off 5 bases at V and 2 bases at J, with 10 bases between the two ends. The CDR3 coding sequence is TGTGCCAGCAGCCCTTCTCAGGCCTACGAGCAGTACTTC. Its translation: CASSPSQAYEQYF.

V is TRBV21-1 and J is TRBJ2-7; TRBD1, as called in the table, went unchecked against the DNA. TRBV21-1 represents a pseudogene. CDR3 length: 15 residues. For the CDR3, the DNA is TGTGCCAGCAGCAACCCCGGGACAGACTCCTACGAGCAGTACTTC. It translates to CASSNPGTDSYEQYF.

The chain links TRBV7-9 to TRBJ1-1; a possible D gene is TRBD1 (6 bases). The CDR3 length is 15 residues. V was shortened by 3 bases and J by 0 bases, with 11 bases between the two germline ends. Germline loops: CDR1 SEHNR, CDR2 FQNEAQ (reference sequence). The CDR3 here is CASSFNQGMNTEAFF. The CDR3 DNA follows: TGTGCCAGCAGCTTTAACCAGGGGATGAACACTGAAGCTTTCTTT.

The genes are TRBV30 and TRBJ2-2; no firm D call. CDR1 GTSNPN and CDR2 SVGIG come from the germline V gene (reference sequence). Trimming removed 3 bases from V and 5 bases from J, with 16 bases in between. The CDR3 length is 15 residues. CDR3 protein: CAWSTRVGETGELFF. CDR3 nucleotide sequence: TGTGCCTGGAGCACCCGGGTAGGAGAAACCGGGGAGCTGTTTTTT.

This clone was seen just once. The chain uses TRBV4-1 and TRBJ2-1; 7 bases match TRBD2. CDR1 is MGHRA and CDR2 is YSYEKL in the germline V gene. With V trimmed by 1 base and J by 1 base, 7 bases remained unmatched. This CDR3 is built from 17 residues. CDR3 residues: CASSQVATSASYNEQFF. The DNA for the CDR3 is TGCGCCAGCAGCCAAGTGGCAACTAGCGCATCCTACAATGAGCAGTTCTTC.

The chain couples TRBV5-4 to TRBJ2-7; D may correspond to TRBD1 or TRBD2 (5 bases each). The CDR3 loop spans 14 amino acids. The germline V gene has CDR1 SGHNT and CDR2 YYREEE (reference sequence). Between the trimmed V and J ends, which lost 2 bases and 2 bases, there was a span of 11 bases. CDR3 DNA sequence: TGTGCCAGCAGCTTCCGGGACGGCACCTACGAGCAGTACTTC. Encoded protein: CASSFRDGTYEQYF.

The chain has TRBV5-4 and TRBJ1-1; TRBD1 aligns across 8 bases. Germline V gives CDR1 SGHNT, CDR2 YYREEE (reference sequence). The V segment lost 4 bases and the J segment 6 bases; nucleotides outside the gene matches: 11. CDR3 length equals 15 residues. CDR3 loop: CASSQDRGGTSEAFF. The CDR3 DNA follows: TGTGCCAGCAGCCAAGACAGGGGTGGAACCTCTGAAGCTTTCTTT.

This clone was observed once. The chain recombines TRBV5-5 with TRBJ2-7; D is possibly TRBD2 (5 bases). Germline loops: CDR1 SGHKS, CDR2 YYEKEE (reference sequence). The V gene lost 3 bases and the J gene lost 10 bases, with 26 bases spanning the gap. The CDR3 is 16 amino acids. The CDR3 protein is CASSSAGGSQPSTQYF. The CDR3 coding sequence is TGTGCCAGCAGCTCCGCGGGTGGCTCTCAGCCCTCAACTCAGTACTTC.

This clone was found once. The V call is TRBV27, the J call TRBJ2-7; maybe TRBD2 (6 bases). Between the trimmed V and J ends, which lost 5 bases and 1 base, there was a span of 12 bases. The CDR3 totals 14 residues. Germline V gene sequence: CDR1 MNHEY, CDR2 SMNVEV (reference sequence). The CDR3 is CASSRGGSSYEQYF. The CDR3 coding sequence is TGTGCCAGCAGTAGGGGAGGTTCGTCCTACGAGCAGTACTTC.

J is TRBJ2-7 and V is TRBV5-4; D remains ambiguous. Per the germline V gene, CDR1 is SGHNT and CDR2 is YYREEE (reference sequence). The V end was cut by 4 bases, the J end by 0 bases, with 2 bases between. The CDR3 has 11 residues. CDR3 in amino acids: CASSSSYEQYF. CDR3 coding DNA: TGTGCCAGCAGCAGCTCCTACGAGCAGTACTTC.

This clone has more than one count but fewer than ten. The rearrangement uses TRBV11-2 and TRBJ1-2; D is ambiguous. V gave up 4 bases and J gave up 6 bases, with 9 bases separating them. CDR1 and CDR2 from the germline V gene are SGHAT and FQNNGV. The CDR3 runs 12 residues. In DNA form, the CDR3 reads TGTGCCAGCAGCTCTGGGTCCGATGGCTACACCTTC. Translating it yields CASSSGSDGYTF.

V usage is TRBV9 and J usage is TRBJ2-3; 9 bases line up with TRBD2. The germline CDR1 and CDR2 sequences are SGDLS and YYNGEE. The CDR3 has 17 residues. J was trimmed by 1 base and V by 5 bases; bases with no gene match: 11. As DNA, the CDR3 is TGTGCCAGCAGTGACAATCTGCGGGAGGGGGGCACAGATACGCAGTATTTT. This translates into CASSDNLREGGTDTQYF.

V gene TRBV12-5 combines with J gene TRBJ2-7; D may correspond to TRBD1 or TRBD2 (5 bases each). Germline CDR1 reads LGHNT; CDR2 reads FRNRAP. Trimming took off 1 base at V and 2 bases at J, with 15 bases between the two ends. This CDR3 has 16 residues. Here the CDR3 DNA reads TGTGCTAGTGGTTTGGCGTCAGGGAGACCCCCCTACGAGCAGTACTTC. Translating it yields CASGLASGRPPYEQYF.

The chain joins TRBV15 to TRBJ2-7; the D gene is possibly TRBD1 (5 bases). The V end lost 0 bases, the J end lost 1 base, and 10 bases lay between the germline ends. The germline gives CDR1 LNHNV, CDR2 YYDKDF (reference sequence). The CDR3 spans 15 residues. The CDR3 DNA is TGTGCCACCAGCAGAGAAGGAACAGGATCCTACGAGCAGTACTTC. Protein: CATSREGTGSYEQYF. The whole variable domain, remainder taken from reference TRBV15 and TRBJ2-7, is DAMVIQNPRYQVTQFGKPVTLSCSQTLNHNVMYWYQQKSSQAPKLLFHYYDKDFNNEADTPDNFQSRRPNTSFCFLDIRSPGLGDTAMYLCATSREGTGSYEQYFGPGTRLTVT.

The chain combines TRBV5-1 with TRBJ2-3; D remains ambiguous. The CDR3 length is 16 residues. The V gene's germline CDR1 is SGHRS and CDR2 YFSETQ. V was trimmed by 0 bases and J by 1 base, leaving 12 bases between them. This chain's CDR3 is CASSLAMRAGTDTQYF. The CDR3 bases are TGCGCCAGCAGCTTGGCCATGCGTGCGGGCACAGATACGCAGTATTTT.

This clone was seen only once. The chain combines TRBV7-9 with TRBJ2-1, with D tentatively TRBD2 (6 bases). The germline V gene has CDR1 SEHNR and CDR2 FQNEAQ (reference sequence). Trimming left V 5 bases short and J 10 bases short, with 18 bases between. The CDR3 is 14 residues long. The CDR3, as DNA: TGTGCCAGCAGCACGGGGACTTCAAGGGCCGAGCAGTTCTTC. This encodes CASSTGTSRAEQFF.

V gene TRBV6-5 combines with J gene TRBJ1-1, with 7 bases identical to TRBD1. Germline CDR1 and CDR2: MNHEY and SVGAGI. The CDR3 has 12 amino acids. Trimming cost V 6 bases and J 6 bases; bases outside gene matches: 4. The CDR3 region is CASSSDRAEAFF. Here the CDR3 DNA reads TGTGCCAGCAGCTCCGACAGGGCTGAAGCTTTCTTT.

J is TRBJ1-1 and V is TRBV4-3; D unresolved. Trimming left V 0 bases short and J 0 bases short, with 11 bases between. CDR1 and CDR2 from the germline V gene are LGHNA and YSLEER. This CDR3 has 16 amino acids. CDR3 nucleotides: TGCGCCAGCAGCCAAGATTTTAGGACCGTGAACACTGAAGCTTTCTTT. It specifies CASSQDFRTVNTEAFF.

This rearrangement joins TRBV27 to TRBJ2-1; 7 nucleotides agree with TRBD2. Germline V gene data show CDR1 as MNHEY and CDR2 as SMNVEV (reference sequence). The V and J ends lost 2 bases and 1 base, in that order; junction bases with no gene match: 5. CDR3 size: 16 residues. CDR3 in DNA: TGTGCCAGCAGTTTACGCGGGAGCCGTTCCTACAATGAGCAGTTCTTC. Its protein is CASSLRGSRSYNEQFF.

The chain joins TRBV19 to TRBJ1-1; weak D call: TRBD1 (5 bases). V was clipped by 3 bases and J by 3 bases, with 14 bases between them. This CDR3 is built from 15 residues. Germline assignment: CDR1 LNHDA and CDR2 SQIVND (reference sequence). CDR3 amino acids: CASSIGQGDYTEAFF. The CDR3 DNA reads TGTGCCAGTAGTATTGGGCAGGGAGATTACACTGAAGCTTTCTTT.

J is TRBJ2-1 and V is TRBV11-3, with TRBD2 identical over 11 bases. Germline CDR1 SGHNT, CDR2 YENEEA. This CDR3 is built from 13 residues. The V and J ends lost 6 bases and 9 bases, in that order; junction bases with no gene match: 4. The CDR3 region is CASSPTSGGEQFF. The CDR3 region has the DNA TGTGCCAGCAGTCCTACTAGCGGGGGTGAGCAGTTCTTC.

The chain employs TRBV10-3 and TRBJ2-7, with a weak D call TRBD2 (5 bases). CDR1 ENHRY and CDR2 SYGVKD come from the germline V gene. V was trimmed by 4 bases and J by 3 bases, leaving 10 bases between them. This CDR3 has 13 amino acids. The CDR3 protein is CAISAPADYEQYF. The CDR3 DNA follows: TGTGCCATCAGTGCCCCAGCGGACTACGAGCAGTACTTC.

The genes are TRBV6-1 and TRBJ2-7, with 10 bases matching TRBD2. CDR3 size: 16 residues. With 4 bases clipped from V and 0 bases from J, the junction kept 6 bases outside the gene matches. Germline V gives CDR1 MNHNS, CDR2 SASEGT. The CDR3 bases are TGTGCCAGCAGTGGGATAGCGGGAGGCTACTCCTACGAGCAGTACTTC. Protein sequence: CASSGIAGGYSYEQYF.

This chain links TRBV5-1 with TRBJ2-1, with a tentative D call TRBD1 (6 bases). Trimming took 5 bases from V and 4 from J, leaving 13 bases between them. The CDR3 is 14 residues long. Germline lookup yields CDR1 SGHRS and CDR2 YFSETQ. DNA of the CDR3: TGCGCCAGCAGACCGGGACAACCGTACAATGAGCAGTTCTTC. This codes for CASRPGQPYNEQFF. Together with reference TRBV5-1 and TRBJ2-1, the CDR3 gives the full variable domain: KAGVTQTPRYLIKTRGQQVTLSCSPISGHRSVSWYQQTPGQGLQFLFEYFSETQRNKGNFPGRFSGRQFSNSRSEMNVSTLELGDSALYLCASRPGQPYNEQFFGPGTRLTVL.